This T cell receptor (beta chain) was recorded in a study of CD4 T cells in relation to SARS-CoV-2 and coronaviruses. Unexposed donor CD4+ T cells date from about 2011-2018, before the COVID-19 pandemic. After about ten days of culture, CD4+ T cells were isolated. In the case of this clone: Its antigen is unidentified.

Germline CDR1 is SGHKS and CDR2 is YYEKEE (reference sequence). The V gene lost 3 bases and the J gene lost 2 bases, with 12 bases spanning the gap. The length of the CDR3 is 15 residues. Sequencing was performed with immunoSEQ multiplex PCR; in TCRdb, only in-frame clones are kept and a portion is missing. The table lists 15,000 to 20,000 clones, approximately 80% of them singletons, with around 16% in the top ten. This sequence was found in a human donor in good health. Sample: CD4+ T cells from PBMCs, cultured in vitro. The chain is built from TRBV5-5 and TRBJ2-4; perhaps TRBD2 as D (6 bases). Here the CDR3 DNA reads TGTGCCAGCAGCTCCCAGGGCGGGACCAAAAACATTCAGTACTTC. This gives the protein CASSSQGGTKNIQYF.